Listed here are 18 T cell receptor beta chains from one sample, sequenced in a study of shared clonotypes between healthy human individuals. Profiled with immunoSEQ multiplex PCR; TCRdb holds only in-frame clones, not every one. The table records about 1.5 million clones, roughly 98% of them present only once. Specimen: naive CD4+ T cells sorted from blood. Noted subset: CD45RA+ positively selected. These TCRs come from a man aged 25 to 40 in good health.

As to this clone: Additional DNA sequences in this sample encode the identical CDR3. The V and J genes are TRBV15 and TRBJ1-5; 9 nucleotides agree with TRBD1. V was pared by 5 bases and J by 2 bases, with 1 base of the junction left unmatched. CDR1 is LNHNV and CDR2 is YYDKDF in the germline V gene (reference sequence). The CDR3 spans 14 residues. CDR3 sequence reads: CATSRTGGNQPQHF. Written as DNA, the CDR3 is TGTGCCACCAGCCGGACAGGGGGCAATCAGCCCCAGCATTTT.

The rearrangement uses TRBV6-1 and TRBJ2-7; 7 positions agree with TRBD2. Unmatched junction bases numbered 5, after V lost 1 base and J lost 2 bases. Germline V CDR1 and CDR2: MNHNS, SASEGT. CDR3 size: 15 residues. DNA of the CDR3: TGTGCCAGCAGTGAAGGGAGCCGGGAGGCCTACGAGCAGTACTTC. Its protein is CASSEGSREAYEQYF.

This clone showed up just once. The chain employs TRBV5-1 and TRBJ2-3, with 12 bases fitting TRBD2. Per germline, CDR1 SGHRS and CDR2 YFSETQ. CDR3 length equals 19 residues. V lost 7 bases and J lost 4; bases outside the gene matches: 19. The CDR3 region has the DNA TGCGCCAGCGGACAAGGACTAGCGGGATCGCTCGCGGGCTCAGATACGCAGTATTTT. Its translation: CASGQGLAGSLAGSDTQYF.

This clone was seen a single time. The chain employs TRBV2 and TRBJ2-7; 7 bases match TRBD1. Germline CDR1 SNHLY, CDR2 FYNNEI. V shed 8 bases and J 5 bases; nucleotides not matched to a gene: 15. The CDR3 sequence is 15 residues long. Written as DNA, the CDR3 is TGTGCCAGCTCCGTTATGGCCAGGGGGTCACACGAGCAGTACTTC. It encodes CASSVMARGSHEQYF.

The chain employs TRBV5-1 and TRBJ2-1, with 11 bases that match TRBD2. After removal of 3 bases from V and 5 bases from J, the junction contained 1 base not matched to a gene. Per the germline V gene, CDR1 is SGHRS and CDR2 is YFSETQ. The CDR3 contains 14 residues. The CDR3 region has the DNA TGCGCCAGCAGCTGGGGACTAGCGGACAATGAGCAGTTCTTC. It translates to CASSWGLADNEQFF. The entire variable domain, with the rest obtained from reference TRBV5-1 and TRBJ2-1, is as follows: KAGVTQTPRYLIKTRGQQVTLSCSPISGHRSVSWYQQTPGQGLQFLFEYFSETQRNKGNFPGRFSGRQFSNSRSEMNVSTLELGDSALYLCASSWGLADNEQFFGPGTRLTVL.

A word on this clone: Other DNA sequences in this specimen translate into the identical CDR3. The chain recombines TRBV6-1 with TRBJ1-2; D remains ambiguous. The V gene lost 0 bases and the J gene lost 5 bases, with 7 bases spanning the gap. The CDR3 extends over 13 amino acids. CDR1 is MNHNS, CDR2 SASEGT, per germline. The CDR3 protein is CASSEAGIYGYTF. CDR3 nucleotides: TGTGCCAGCAGTGAAGCAGGAATTTATGGCTACACCTTC.

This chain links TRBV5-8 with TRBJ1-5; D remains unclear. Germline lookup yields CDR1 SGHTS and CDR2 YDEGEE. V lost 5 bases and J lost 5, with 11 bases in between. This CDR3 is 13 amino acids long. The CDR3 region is CASSSARDQPQHF. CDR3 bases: TGTGCCAGCAGTTCGGCGAGAGATCAGCCCCAGCATTTT.

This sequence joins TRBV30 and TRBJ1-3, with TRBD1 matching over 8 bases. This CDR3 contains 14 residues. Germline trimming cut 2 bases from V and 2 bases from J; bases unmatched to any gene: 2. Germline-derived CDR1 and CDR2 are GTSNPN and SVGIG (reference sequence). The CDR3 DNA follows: TGTGCCTGGAGTCGGACAGGGACTGGAAACACCATATATTTT. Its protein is CAWSRTGTGNTIYF.

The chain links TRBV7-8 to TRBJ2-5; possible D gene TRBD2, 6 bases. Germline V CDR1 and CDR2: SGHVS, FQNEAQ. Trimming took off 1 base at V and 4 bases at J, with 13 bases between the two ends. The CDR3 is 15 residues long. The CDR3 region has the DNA TGTGCCAGCAGCTTAGACGGGAGAATAGTAGAGACCCAGTACTTC. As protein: CASSLDGRIVETQYF.

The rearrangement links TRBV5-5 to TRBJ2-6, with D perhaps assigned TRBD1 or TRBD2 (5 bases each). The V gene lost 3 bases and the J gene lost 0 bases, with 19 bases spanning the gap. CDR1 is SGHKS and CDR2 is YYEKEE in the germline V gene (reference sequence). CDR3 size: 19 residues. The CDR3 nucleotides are TGTGCCAGCAGCTCCCATCCCGGGGCAACGGCCTCTGGGGCCAACGTCCTGACTTTC. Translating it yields CASSSHPGATASGANVLTF.

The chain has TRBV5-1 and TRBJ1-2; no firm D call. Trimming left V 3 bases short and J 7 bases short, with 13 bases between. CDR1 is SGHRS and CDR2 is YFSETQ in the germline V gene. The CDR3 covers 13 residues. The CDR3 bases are TGCGCCAGCAGCTACGGGAGCCCGGGTGGCTACACCTTC. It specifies CASSYGSPGGYTF. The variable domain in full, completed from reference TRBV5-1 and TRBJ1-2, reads KAGVTQTPRYLIKTRGQQVTLSCSPISGHRSVSWYQQTPGQGLQFLFEYFSETQRNKGNFPGRFSGRQFSNSRSEMNVSTLELGDSALYLCASSYGSPGGYTFGSGTRLTVV.

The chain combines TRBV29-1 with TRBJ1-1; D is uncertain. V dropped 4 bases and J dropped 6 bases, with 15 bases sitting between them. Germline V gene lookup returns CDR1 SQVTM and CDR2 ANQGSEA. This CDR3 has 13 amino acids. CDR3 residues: CSVGSGNRPEAFF. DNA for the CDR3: TGCAGCGTTGGGTCGGGGAATCGGCCTGAAGCTTTCTTT.

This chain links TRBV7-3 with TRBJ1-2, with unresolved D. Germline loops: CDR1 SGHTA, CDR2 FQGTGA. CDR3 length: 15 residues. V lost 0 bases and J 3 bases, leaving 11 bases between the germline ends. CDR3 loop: CASSLTEGLDYGYTF. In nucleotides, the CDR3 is TGTGCCAGCAGCTTAACGGAGGGTCTCGACTATGGCTACACCTTC.

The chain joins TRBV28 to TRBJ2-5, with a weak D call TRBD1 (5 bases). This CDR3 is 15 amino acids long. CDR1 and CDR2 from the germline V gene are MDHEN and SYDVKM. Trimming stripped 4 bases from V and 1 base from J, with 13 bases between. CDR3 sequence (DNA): TGTGCCAGCAGTTCCTTACCAGGGTTCCAAGAGACCCAGTACTTC. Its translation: CASSSLPGFQETQYF.

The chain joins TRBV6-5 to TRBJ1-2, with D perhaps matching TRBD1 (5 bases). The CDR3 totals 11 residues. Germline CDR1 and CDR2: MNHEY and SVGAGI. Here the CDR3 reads CAVTGAYGYTF. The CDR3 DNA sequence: TGTGCTGTTACAGGTGCCTATGGCTACACCTTC.

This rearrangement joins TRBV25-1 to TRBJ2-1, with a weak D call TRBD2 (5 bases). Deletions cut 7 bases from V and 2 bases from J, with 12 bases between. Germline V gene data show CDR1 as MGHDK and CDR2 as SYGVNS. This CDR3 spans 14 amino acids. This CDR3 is CASTRSGTYNEQFF. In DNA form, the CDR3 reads TGTGCCAGCACCCGATCCGGGACCTACAATGAGCAGTTCTTC.

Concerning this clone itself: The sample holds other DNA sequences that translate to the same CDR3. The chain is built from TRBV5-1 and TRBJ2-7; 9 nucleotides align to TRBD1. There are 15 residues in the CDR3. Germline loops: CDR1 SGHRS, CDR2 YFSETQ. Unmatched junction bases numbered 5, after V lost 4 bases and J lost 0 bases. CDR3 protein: CASSGGTGSSYEQYF. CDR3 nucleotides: TGCGCCAGCAGCGGGGGGACAGGGAGCTCCTACGAGCAGTACTTC.

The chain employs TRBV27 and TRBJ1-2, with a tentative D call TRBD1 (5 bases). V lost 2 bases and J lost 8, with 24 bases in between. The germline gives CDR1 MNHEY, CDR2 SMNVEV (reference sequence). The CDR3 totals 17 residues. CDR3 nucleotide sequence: TGTGCCAGCAGTTTAGGTGCAAGTGAACAGGCACTGGGGGGCTACACCTTC. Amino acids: CASSLGASEQALGGYTF.